This TCR beta chain emerged from a study of blood T cells in healthy people across ages. Study-level background: There was about one barcoded beta molecule captured by template switching per two T cells. Whole-study findings and limits: More naive CD4+ cells and higher diversity marked long-lived donors relative to aged donors. Naive T cell percentage showed a strong correlation with the diversity of TCR beta.

This clonotype was seen a handful of times. The antigen is undetermined. A sample-barcoded 5' primer and a J-beta primer mix were used in a second PCR of roughly 7 to 11 cycles. Each cDNA molecule was tagged by a template-switch adaptor that had 12 random nucleotides. TCRdb independently ran MiXCR on the 5' RACE reads; one entry per CDR3 protein. This sample has about 750,000 distinct CDR3 sequences, with about 53% found just once. CDR1 is SQVTM and CDR2 is ANQGSEA in the germline V gene. V was clipped by 5 bases and J by 8 bases, with 13 bases between them. The CDR3 runs 12 residues. The chain couples TRBV29-1 to TRBJ2-1; maybe TRBD1 (5 bases). The clonotype originates from a man at least 80 years old in good health. Specimen: blood. CDR3 nucleotides: TGCAGCGTTAGCCCAGGGTTGGATGAGCAGTTCTTC. Its protein product is CSVSPGLDEQFF.